The T cell receptor (beta chain) described here comes from a study of cytomegalovirus exposure and HLA in healthy donors. Use of 60 Vbeta and 13 Jbeta primers characterized the PCR. Only in-frame clones appear in the TCRdb table, and some are missing; sequencing was by immunoSEQ multiplex PCR. The sample shows about 150,000 clones, more than 75% of them seen only once. This CDR3 comprises 16 residues. The germline V gene has CDR1 MDHEN and CDR2 SYDVKM. The V gene end was trimmed by 2 bases and the J gene end by 4 bases; junction bases not matched to a gene: 9. The chain links TRBV28 to TRBJ2-3; 7 bases fit TRBD1. The sequenced sample consisted of PBMCs. The sequence derives from a woman under 30 in good health and CMV-seronegative. Here the CDR3 reads CASSLPGQAFADTQYF. In nucleotides, the CDR3 is TGTGCCAGCAGTTTACCCGGACAGGCTTTTGCAGATACGCAGTATTTT.